Listed below are T cell receptor beta chains from one sample, sequenced in a study of CD8+ T cells in alopecia areata. Assay used: immunoSEQ multiplex PCR; TCRdb lists only in-frame clones, some missing. This table holds about 160,000 clones, 55% to 75% found once. Sequences were derived from CD4+ T cells sorted from blood, sampled at week 4, from a patient treated with tofacitinib. All receptors derive from a human donor with alopecia areata. Both conserved end residues are part of each CDR3. A D gene is named only where the DNA matches it firmly. Not all rows give a size; the values are once, few, many and, for expanded clones, a class.

abundance	v_gene	d_gene	j_gene	CDR3nt	CDR3aa
few	TRBV4-2	TRBD1	TRBJ1-5	TGTGCCAGCAGCCAAGATGGCCCCCGGACAGGAACTTTTAGCAATCAGCCCCAGCATTTT	CASSQDGPRTGTFSNQPQHF
NA	TRBV6-5	NA	TRBJ1-6	TGTGCCAGCAGTCGGCAAAGGGGTTCACCCCTCCACTTT	CASSRQRGSPLHF
NA	TRBV29-1	TRBD2	TRBJ2-7	TGCAGCGTTGGAGAAGCGGGGTTCCACGAGCAGTACTTC	CSVGEAGFHEQYF
NA	TRBV15	NA	TRBJ2-1	TGTGCCACCTTAAAGAACGGTGGCAGGCCTGGTGAGCAGTTCTTC	CATLKNGGRPGEQFF
few	TRBV29-1	NA	TRBJ2-5	TGCAGCGTTGTAGGGTTGGAAGAGACCCAGTACTTC	CSVVGLEETQYF
NA	TRBV14	NA	TRBJ1-2	TGTGCCAGCAGCCAAGCTAGGGGCGACTATGGCTACACCTTC	CASSQARGDYGYTF
NA	TRBV5-1	NA	TRBJ1-2	TGCGCCAGCAGCTTGGAATCACCTAACTATGGCTACACCTTC	CASSLESPNYGYTF
NA	TRBV9	NA	TRBJ2-3	TGTGCCAGCAGCGTAGCCGTTGGCACAGATACGCAGTATTTT	CASSVAVGTDTQYF
NA	TRBV6-5	TRBD1	TRBJ2-2	TGTGCCACCTACAGGGGCAACACCGGGGAGCTGTTTTTT	CATYRGNTGELFF
NA	TRBV7-9	TRBD1	TRBJ1-4	TGTGCCAGCAGCGGTGACAGGGGGGCTGAAAAACTGTTTTTT	CASSGDRGAEKLFF
NA	TRBV29-1	NA	TRBJ1-5	TGCAGCGTTGCGCATGGGTTCGATCAGCCCCAGCATTTT	CSVAHGFDQPQHF
NA	TRBV29-1	NA	TRBJ2-7	TGCAGCGTTGAAGATCTGCGCGGAAGCTACGAGCAGTACTTC	CSVEDLRGSYEQYF
NA	TRBV27	NA	TRBJ1-5	TGTGCCAGCAGTTTATGGGGGCGCAGCAATCAGCCCCAGCATTTT	CASSLWGRSNQPQHF
NA	TRBV18	NA	TRBJ2-5	TGTGCCAGCTCACTCCTTGGGGGTCCAGGGATGACCCTAGAGACCCAGTACTTC	CASSLLGGPGMTLETQYF
once	TRBV7-2	TRBD1	TRBJ1-5	TGTGCCAGCAGCTTACGGACAGGCTTGGGTCAGCCCCAGCATTTT	CASSLRTGLGQPQHF
NA	TRBV30	NA	TRBJ1-6	TGTGCCGGTACTGGACCCAATTCACCCCTCCACTTT	CAGTGPNSPLHF
NA	TRBV25-1	NA	TRBJ2-7	TGTGCCAGCAGTCCGAATGGGTACGAGCAGTACTTC	CASSPNGYEQYF
NA	TRBV5-1	NA	TRBJ1-2	TGCGCCAGCAGCTTGGAGGGGATCCCCTTTGGCTACACCTTC	CASSLEGIPFGYTF
NA	TRBV7-2	NA	TRBJ1-1	TGTGCCAGCAGTCATGATGGAGGGGTGTACACTGAAGCTTTCTTT	CASSHDGGVYTEAFF
NA	TRBV7-8	NA	TRBJ2-7	TGTGCCAGCAGCTTACTGGCGGGTTACGAGCAGTACTTC	CASSLLAGYEQYF
few	TRBV4-1	TRBD2	TRBJ2-3	TGCGCCAGCAGCCAAGGCCAGCGGGGATACACAGATACGCAGTATTTT	CASSQGQRGYTDTQYF
few	TRBV18	NA	TRBJ2-3	TGTGCCAGCTCACCGGGCACCGGTGGCACAGATACGCAGTATTTT	CASSPGTGGTDTQYF
few	TRBV29-1	NA	TRBJ2-1	TGCAGCGGGTGGGGGGTCGCCTACAATGAGCAGTTCTTC	CSGWGVAYNEQFF
NA	TRBV30	NA	TRBJ1-1	TGTGCCTGGAGGAGCCCGGGGGCGAACACTGAAGCTTTCTTT	CAWRSPGANTEAFF
NA	TRBV19	NA	TRBJ1-5	TGTGCCAGTACCCGACCTGGGCCCTGGGGTCAGCCCCAGCATTTT	CASTRPGPWGQPQHF
NA	TRBV30	TRBD1	TRBJ1-1	TGTGCCTGGAACCTTGGACAGGGATCGGACACTGAAGCTTTCTTT	CAWNLGQGSDTEAFF
NA	TRBV15	TRBD1	TRBJ2-7	TGTGCCACCAGCCGCTATACAGGGGCTCTAAAGAACGAGCAGTACTTC	CATSRYTGALKNEQYF
NA	TRBV5-4	NA	TRBJ2-1	TGTGCCAGCAGCTTGGATCGGGGTAATGAGCAGTTCTTC	CASSLDRGNEQFF
NA	TRBV18	NA	TRBJ2-5	TGTGCCAGCTCACTCCTATCCGAGACCCAGTACTTC	CASSLLSETQYF
NA	TRBV30	NA	TRBJ2-3	TGTGCCTGGAGTGTACTAGGGCCAGATACGCAGTATTTT	CAWSVLGPDTQYF
few	TRBV4-3	NA	TRBJ1-1	TGCGCCAGCAGCCTAGGGGGTAGTCGGGCTTTCTTT	CASSLGGSRAFF
few	TRBV20-1	NA	TRBJ1-2	TGCAGTGCCAGCGGTAGAGGCTACACCTTC	CSASGRGYTF
NA	TRBV30	TRBD1	TRBJ2-7	TGTGCCGGGGAGAACGGGACAGGTTCTGGGGAGCAGTACTTC	CAGENGTGSGEQYF
NA	TRBV29-1	NA	TRBJ2-4	TGCAGCGTTTCATCAGGGGTATGGAACATTCAGTACTTC	CSVSSGVWNIQYF
NA	TRBV30	NA	TRBJ1-1	TGTGCCTGGAGTGGGGATGGTACTTCGAACACTGAAGCTTTCTTT	CAWSGDGTSNTEAFF
NA	TRBV14	NA	TRBJ1-1	TGTGCCAGCAGCCCTAACACTGAAGCTTTCTTT	CASSPNTEAFF
few	TRBV11-2	NA	TRBJ2-1	TGTGCCAGCAGCGAGGGATCCTACAATGAGCAGTTCTTC	CASSEGSYNEQFF
NA	TRBV9	NA	TRBJ2-1	TGTGCCAGCAGCCTAGGGGGGCTCTTGGATGAGCAGTTCTTC	CASSLGGLLDEQFF
NA	TRBV29-1	TRBD2	TRBJ2-1	TGCAGCGTTCGGTCTCGGCGGGGGGGTTACAATGAGCAGTTCTTC	CSVRSRRGGYNEQFF
NA	TRBV9	TRBD1	TRBJ2-6	TGTGCCAGCAGCGTAGCCTTACAGGGGGCTGGGGCCAACGTCCTGACTTTC	CASSVALQGAGANVLTF
NA	TRBV29-1	NA	TRBJ2-3	TGCAGCGTTGGTGCGGGTGAAGATACGCAGTATTTT	CSVGAGEDTQYF
NA	TRBV30	NA	TRBJ1-4	TGTGCCTGGAGTACTGGGGGCTTTAATGAAAAACTGTTTTTT	CAWSTGGFNEKLFF
once	TRBV7-8	TRBD1	TRBJ2-6	TGTGCCAGCAGCCAAGGACACCTACAGGGGATGGGGTCTGGGGCCAACGTCCTGACTTTC	CASSQGHLQGMGSGANVLTF
NA	TRBV30	NA	TRBJ2-5	TGTGCCTGGAGTCCCTTGGGGACAATACAAGAGACCCAGTACTTC	CAWSPLGTIQETQYF
NA	TRBV30	TRBD1	TRBJ1-2	TGTGCCTGGAGTAGGGGGCCCTATGGCTACACCTTC	CAWSRGPYGYTF
NA	TRBV29-1	NA	TRBJ2-5	TGCAGCGTTGGCCCCCAAGAGACCCAGTACTTC	CSVGPQETQYF
NA	TRBV4-1	TRBD1	TRBJ1-5	TGCGCCAGCAGCCATGGAGGGTTTGGACAGGGTGATCAGCCCCAGCATTTT	CASSHGGFGQGDQPQHF
NA	TRBV5-1	NA	TRBJ2-3	TGCGCCAGCACCCTTGTAGGAGGGGGCACAGATACGCAGTATTTT	CASTLVGGGTDTQYF
NA	TRBV30	TRBD2	TRBJ2-5	TGTGCCTGGAGTGTACTGGGCCGACTAGCCTCTGGGGAGACCCAGTACTTC	CAWSVLGRLASGETQYF
NA	TRBV29-1	TRBD1	TRBJ2-2	TGCAGCGTTGAGGGACAGTCGCACACCGGGGAGCTGTTTTTT	CSVEGQSHTGELFF
NA	TRBV18	TRBD1	TRBJ2-7	TGTGCCAGCTCGCCAGACAGGGGCAACTACGAGCAGTACTTC	CASSPDRGNYEQYF
NA	TRBV30	NA	TRBJ1-6	TGTGCCTGGAGTCGGGACACTAATTCACCCCTCCACTTT	CAWSRDTNSPLHF
NA	TRBV6-5	NA	TRBJ2-5	TGTGCCAGCAGTTACTATCCGGAGGGGACCCAGTACTTC	CASSYYPEGTQYF
NA	TRBV30	NA	TRBJ2-5	TGTGCCTGGAGTGTACATGGGGGCCAAGAGACCCAGTACTTC	CAWSVHGGQETQYF
few	TRBV6-6	NA	TRBJ1-5	TGTGCCAGCACCAGACAGGACTATAGCAATCAGCCCCAGCATTTT	CASTRQDYSNQPQHF